The 23 T cell receptor beta chains given below trace back to one sample, sequenced in a study of PD-L1 blockade in urothelial cancer. Method: immunoSEQ multiplex PCR; TCRdb's copy keeps in-frame clones and lacks some. The data contain roughly 120,000 clones, around 90% of them singletons. Time point indicated: peripheral blood 6 weeks after treatment start. Sequenced here: PBMCs, sampled around atezolizumab (anti-PD-L1) treatment. These receptors came from a man aged 55-75 years with urothelial cancer.

The gene calls are TRBV5-5 and TRBJ2-1; D unclear. V gave up 0 bases and J gave up 7 bases, with 8 bases separating them. The germline V gene has CDR1 SGHKS and CDR2 YYEKEE (reference sequence). The CDR3 extends over 13 amino acids. The CDR3 sequence is CASSLGAENEQFF. Here the CDR3 DNA reads TGTGCCAGCAGCTTGGGGGCAGAAAATGAGCAGTTCTTC.

CDR3 residues: CASRTSNTGELFF. CDR3 sequence (DNA): TGCGCCAGCAGGACTTCGAACACCGGGGAGCTGTTTTTT. This chain links TRBV5-1 with TRBJ2-2; D remains unclear. Trimming pared 5 bases from V and 0 bases from J, leaving 5 bases between. CDR3 size: 13 residues. From germline, CDR1 is SGHRS and CDR2 YFSETQ.

V is TRBV28 and J is TRBJ1-1, with D hard to call. The V gene lost 6 bases and the J gene lost 5 bases, with 10 bases spanning the gap. Germline assignment: CDR1 MDHEN and CDR2 SYDVKM. CDR3 length: 12 amino acids. This CDR3 reads CASRYRETEAFF. CDR3 bases: TGTGCCAGCAGATACCGGGAGACTGAAGCTTTCTTT.

V usage is TRBV5-1 and J usage is TRBJ2-1; 8 bases fit TRBD1. The CDR3 loop spans 13 amino acids. Germline values: CDR1 SGHRS, CDR2 YFSETQ. With V trimmed by 9 bases and J by 5 bases, 7 bases remained unmatched. The DNA of the CDR3 is TGCGCCACCCGGACAGGGCCGAACAATGAGCAGTTCTTC. Residues: CATRTGPNNEQFF. The full variable domain, with the rest looked up from reference TRBV5-1 and TRBJ2-1, is KAGVTQTPRYLIKTRGQQVTLSCSPISGHRSVSWYQQTPGQGLQFLFEYFSETQRNKGNFPGRFSGRQFSNSRSEMNVSTLELGDSALYLCATRTGPNNEQFFGPGTRLTVL.

This sequence joins TRBV19 and TRBJ2-3; D call uncertain. Trimming left V 3 bases short and J 0 bases short, with 7 bases between. The CDR3 is 14 amino acids. Germline CDR1 and CDR2: LNHDA and SQIVND (reference sequence). CDR3 in DNA: TGTGCCAGTAGTATTCAGTCTAGCACAGATACGCAGTATTTT. Its translation: CASSIQSSTDTQYF. Supplemented by reference TRBV19 and TRBJ2-3, the full variable domain reads DGGITQSPKYLFRKEGQNVTLSCEQNLNHDAMYWYRQDPGQGLRLIYYSQIVNDFQKGDIAEGYSVSREKKESFPLTVTSAQKNPTAFYLCASSIQSSTDTQYFGPGTRLTVL.

This clone occurred once. The chain links TRBV28 to TRBJ2-5; TRBD1 matches at 8 bases. V was clipped by 4 bases and J by 2 bases; unmatched bases: 18. In germline, CDR1 is MDHEN, CDR2 SYDVKM. This CDR3 is built from 19 residues. The CDR3: CASSSVDRVLSPVQETQYF. The CDR3 DNA reads as TGTGCCAGCAGTTCAGTGGACAGGGTCCTTTCACCGGTACAAGAGACCCAGTACTTC.

The rearrangement uses TRBV2 and TRBJ2-2; 14 bases are a match to TRBD2. This CDR3 comprises 17 residues. V was pared by 7 bases and J by 4 bases, with 8 bases of the junction left unmatched. The germline V gene encodes CDR1 SNHLY and CDR2 FYNNEI. The CDR3 DNA is TGTGCCAGCACTCCGGGACTAGCGGGAGTTGGCACCGGGGAGCTGTTTTTT. Amino acids: CASTPGLAGVGTGELFF.

This chain connects TRBV7-2 to TRBJ2-1; 7 nucleotides align to TRBD2. The CDR3 is 16 residues long. Unmatched junction bases numbered 9, after V lost 2 bases and J lost 5 bases. Germline loops: CDR1 SGHTA, CDR2 FQGNSA. CDR3 nucleotide sequence: TGTGCCAGCAGCTTACGGGCGGGACTACCCGACAATGAGCAGTTCTTC. Translated, it gives CASSLRAGLPDNEQFF.

The chain joins TRBV4-1 to TRBJ2-1; 12 bases map to TRBD2. V shed 4 bases and J 10 bases; nucleotides not matched to a gene: 8. Per germline, CDR1 MGHRA and CDR2 YSYEKL. There are 15 residues in the CDR3. The CDR3 DNA reads TGCGCCAGCAGCCCTAGGGGACTAGCGGGCGACGAGCAGTTCTTC. Its protein is CASSPRGLAGDEQFF.

The chain uses TRBV5-1 and TRBJ1-1; tentatively, D is TRBD1 (6 bases). V lost 0 bases to trimming and J lost 3 bases, with 15 bases between them. This CDR3 spans 16 amino acids. CDR1 is SGHRS and CDR2 is YFSETQ in the germline V gene. The CDR3 DNA follows: TGCGCCAGCAGCTTGGCCGAAGGGGCAGGGGACACTGAAGCTTTCTTT. This gives the protein CASSLAEGAGDTEAFF.

The chain recombines TRBV4-3 with TRBJ2-1; tentative D call: TRBD2 (5 bases). Trimming shortened V by 0 bases and J by 9 bases, and 9 bases separated the two germline ends. This CDR3 is built from 13 residues. The germline gives CDR1 LGHNA, CDR2 YSLEER. The CDR3 DNA reads as TGCGCCAGCAGCCAAGAATACGAGGGTGAGCAGTTCTTC. This gives the protein CASSQEYEGEQFF.

This clone has only a few counts. V gene TRBV2 combines with J gene TRBJ1-5; D is undetermined. CDR1 is SNHLY, CDR2 FYNNEI, per germline. V lost 2 bases to trimming and J lost 5 bases, with 10 bases between them. The CDR3 length is 14 residues. The CDR3, as DNA: TGTGCCAGCAGTGAACTCAACTCCGATCAGCCCCAGCATTTT. Its translation: CASSELNSDQPQHF.

The V call is TRBV6-5, the J call TRBJ2-1; no firm D call. CDR3 length: 11 residues. V was trimmed by 5 bases and J by 10 bases, leaving 9 bases between them. Looked up from germline, CDR1 is MNHEY and CDR2 is SVGAGI. As DNA, the CDR3 is TGTGCCAGCAGTAGCCCCGGGGAGCAGTTCTTC. It yields the protein CASSSPGEQFF.

Only a few counts were recorded for this clone. This rearrangement joins TRBV19 to TRBJ1-4; 7 bases fit TRBD1. The CDR3 consists of 15 residues. Germline CDR1 reads LNHDA; CDR2 reads SQIVND (reference sequence). V was clipped by 4 bases and J by 4 bases; unmatched bases: 6. CDR3 sequence (DNA): TGTGCCAGTAGTAAACAGGGGAACGGTAATGAAAAACTGTTTTTT. As protein: CASSKQGNGNEKLFF. The whole variable domain, remainder taken from reference TRBV19 and TRBJ1-4, is DGGITQSPKYLFRKEGQNVTLSCEQNLNHDAMYWYRQDPGQGLRLIYYSQIVNDFQKGDIAEGYSVSREKKESFPLTVTSAQKNPTAFYLCASSKQGNGNEKLFFGSGTQLSVL.

The chain combines TRBV7-2 with TRBJ2-5; tentative D call: TRBD1 (5 bases). Per germline, CDR1 SGHTA and CDR2 FQGNSA. V lost 5 bases, J lost 8 bases, and 12 bases lay in between. There are 12 residues in the CDR3. CDR3 residues: CASSPGQGTQYF. The CDR3 DNA is TGTGCCAGCAGCCCCGGTCAGGGTACCCAGTACTTC.

This rearrangement joins TRBV5-6 to TRBJ2-3; D is perhaps TRBD1 (5 bases). V was trimmed by 3 bases and J by 2 bases, leaving 13 bases between them. Looked up from germline, CDR1 is SGHDT and CDR2 is YYEEEE. CDR3 length: 15 amino acids. CDR3 in amino acids: CASSSLGQLTDTQYF. CDR3 sequence (DNA): TGTGCCAGCAGCTCTCTAGGACAACTCACAGATACGCAGTATTTT. Based on the CDR3 plus reference TRBV5-6 and TRBJ2-3, the full variable domain is DAGVTQSPTHLIKTRGQQVTLRCSPKSGHDTVSWYQQALGQGPQFIFQYYEEEERQRGNFPDRFSGHQFPNYSSELNVNALLLGDSALYLCASSSLGQLTDTQYFGPGTRLTVL.

This clone has just one count. One end of the junction does not line up with germline, which may come from a read error. J is TRBJ1-5 and V is TRBV28; 7 nucleotides agree with TRBD1. From germline, CDR1 is MDHEN and CDR2 SYDVKM. CDR3 size: 16 residues. The CDR3 DNA reads as TGTGCCAGCCTCCAGGGGGGACCCCCTAGCGATCAGCCCCAGCATTTT. Its translation is CASLQGGPPSDQPQHF.

This sequence joins TRBV4-3 and TRBJ2-5, with D possibly TRBD1 on 5 matching bases. Trimming stripped 0 bases from V and 6 bases from J, with 17 bases between. This CDR3 spans 16 amino acids. CDR1 and CDR2 (germline): LGHNA, YSLEER. The CDR3 DNA reads as TGCGCCAGCAGCCAAGATAGGGGCGTCCCCGTGAAGACCCAGTACTTC. Protein product: CASSQDRGVPVKTQYF.

This rearrangement joins TRBV7-2 to TRBJ2-1; 10 bases map to TRBD2. The V gene end was trimmed by 6 bases and the J gene end by 7 bases; junction bases not matched to a gene: 6. CDR1 and CDR2 (germline): SGHTA, FQGNSA. This CDR3 spans 14 amino acids. The CDR3 nucleotides read TGTGCCAGCAGGGTACTAGCGGGGTCAAATGAGCAGTTCTTC. Translated, it gives CASRVLAGSNEQFF.

The chain couples TRBV27 to TRBJ2-1; 13 positions agree with TRBD2. Germline-derived CDR1 and CDR2 are MNHEY and SMNVEV (reference sequence). Trimming removed 8 bases from V and 9 bases from J; junction bases left unmatched: 4. The CDR3 covers 13 residues. Here the CDR3 reads CASGTSGVFEQFF. The CDR3, as DNA: TGTGCCAGCGGGACTAGCGGGGTATTTGAGCAGTTCTTC.

V and J are TRBV5-1 and TRBJ2-2; unclear D gene. This CDR3 comprises 15 residues. The V end lost 0 bases, the J end lost 6 bases, and 12 bases lay between the germline ends. CDR1 is SGHRS and CDR2 is YFSETQ in the germline V gene. The CDR3 bases are TGCGCCAGCAGCTTGGATCCAGGTATCGCCGGGGAGCTGTTTTTT. Protein: CASSLDPGIAGELFF.

The chain carries TRBV5-6 and TRBJ1-1, with TRBD1 matching 12 bases. V trimming: 4 bases; J trimming: 4 bases; junction bases outside the gene matches: 8. Germline V gene sequence: CDR1 SGHDT, CDR2 YYEEEE. The CDR3 totals 16 residues. CDR3 coding DNA: TGTGCCAGCAGCCGGGGACAGGGGGCGTGGGGCACTGAAGCTTTCTTT. This codes for CASSRGQGAWGTEAFF.

The chain is built from TRBV7-9 and TRBJ2-3, with 12 positions matching TRBD2. Germline trimming cut 1 base from V and 3 bases from J; bases unmatched to any gene: 8. This CDR3 spans 18 amino acids. CDR1 and CDR2 from the germline V gene are SEHNR and FQNEAQ (reference sequence). CDR3 sequence: CASSLGRLAGELTDTQYF. The CDR3, as DNA: TGTGCCAGCAGCTTAGGGAGACTAGCGGGAGAATTGACAGATACGCAGTATTTT.